Presented here are 17 T cell receptor beta chains from one specimen sequenced in a study of blood T cell repertoires in COVID-19. Produced via immunoSEQ multiplex PCR; TCRdb's table is partial and in-frame only. The sample lists under 350,000 clones, nearly 90% seen once, with roughly 1.9% in the top ten. Sequencing was carried out using PBMCs or T cells enriched from blood (not recorded which). The receptors derive from a woman aged 55-75 years who had recovered from COVID-19.

V gene TRBV6-5 combines with J gene TRBJ2-3; D is unresolved. V shed 2 bases and J shed 9 bases, with 12 bases lying between them. This CDR3 comprises 13 residues. CDR1 is MNHEY and CDR2 is SVGAGI in the germline V gene. CDR3 coding DNA: TGTGCCAGCAGTTACGGGCCTTTTGGAACGCAGTATTTT. It codes for CASSYGPFGTQYF.

This clone was counted a single time. The chain recombines TRBV14 with TRBJ2-2; maybe TRBD2 (5 bases). The V gene lost 2 bases and the J gene lost 3 bases, with 10 bases spanning the gap. Germline CDR1 reads SGHDN; CDR2 reads FVKESK. This CDR3 is built from 15 residues. CDR3 sequence: CASSQRRADTGELFF. Here the CDR3 DNA reads TGTGCCAGCAGCCAACGGCGGGCAGACACCGGGGAGCTGTTTTTT.

This clone showed up many times. The chain has TRBV29-1 and TRBJ2-2, with a possible D match to TRBD1 (6 bases). This CDR3 spans 14 amino acids. The V and J ends lost 3 bases and 1 base respectively, with 9 bases between them. Looked up from germline, CDR1 is SQVTM and CDR2 is ANQGSEA. Here the CDR3 reads CSVDLTGNTGELFF. The CDR3, as DNA: TGCAGCGTTGATCTGACAGGGAACACCGGGGAGCTGTTTTTT.

V is TRBV30 and J is TRBJ1-1; tentative D call: TRBD1 (5 bases). The CDR3 totals 15 residues. Between the trimmed V and J ends, which lost 3 bases and 4 bases, there was a span of 18 bases. The germline V gene encodes CDR1 GTSNPN and CDR2 SVGIG (reference sequence). CDR3 nucleotides: TGTGCCTGGAGGCTTCCAGGGAGGGCCGGCACTGAAGCTTTCTTT. Its protein product is CAWRLPGRAGTEAFF. Supplemented by reference TRBV30 and TRBJ1-1, the full variable domain reads SQTIHQWPATLVQPVGSPLSLECTVEGTSNPNLYWYRQAAGRGLQLLFYSVGIGQISSEVPQNLSASRPQDRQFILSSKKLLLSDSGFYLCAWRLPGRAGTEAFFGQGTRLTVV.

This clone was picked up a small number of times. This chain joins TRBV5-1 and TRBJ1-1; TRBD1 is a possible D gene (6 bases). The CDR3 runs 15 residues. Germline CDR1 and CDR2: SGHRS and YFSETQ. Between the trimmed V and J ends, which lost 4 bases and 1 base, there was a span of 14 bases. The CDR3 sequence is CASSVGPDRNTEAFF. CDR3 bases: TGCGCCAGCAGCGTCGGCCCGGACAGGAACACTGAAGCTTTCTTT.

This chain links TRBV9 with TRBJ2-7; 7 bases map to TRBD2. This CDR3 contains 15 residues. CDR1 and CDR2 from the germline V gene are SGDLS and YYNGEE. J lost 2 bases, V lost 4 bases, and 9 bases had no gene match. As DNA, the CDR3 is TGTGCCAGCAGCCAAGGGACTAATCCCACCTACGAGCAGTACTTC. Amino acid sequence: CASSQGTNPTYEQYF.

The V and J genes are TRBV10-3 and TRBJ2-7, with 7 nucleotides matching TRBD1. Trimming took 6 bases from V and 7 from J; bases not matched to a gene: 12. Looked up from germline, CDR1 is ENHRY and CDR2 is SYGVKD. The CDR3 extends over 14 amino acids. The CDR3 sequence: CAIRSGQATGEQYF. CDR3 nucleotides: TGTGCCATCAGGTCCGGACAGGCGACTGGGGAGCAGTACTTC.

The gene calls are TRBV27 and TRBJ2-1; 8 nucleotides align to TRBD2. J was trimmed by 3 bases and V by 2 bases; bases with no gene match: 3. CDR1 and CDR2 from the germline V gene are MNHEY and SMNVEV (reference sequence). The length of the CDR3 is 15 residues. CDR3 coding DNA: TGTGCCAGCAGTTTAAGCGGGGGAAACTACAATGAGCAGTTCTTC. This gives the protein CASSLSGGNYNEQFF.

This chain links TRBV28 with TRBJ2-1; D is uncertain. Per the germline V gene, CDR1 is MDHEN and CDR2 is SYDVKM. The CDR3 length is 15 residues. Trimming cost V 6 bases and J 4 bases, with 16 bases left between them. The CDR3 bases are TGTGCCAGCAGGTATACTGTTATGAGTTACAATGAGCAGTTCTTC. This sequence encodes CASRYTVMSYNEQFF.

This chain joins TRBV27 and TRBJ2-3; D might be TRBD1 (5 bases). Germline CDR1 is MNHEY and CDR2 is SMNVEV (reference sequence). CDR3 length: 14 amino acids. V shed 5 bases and J shed 4 bases, with 13 bases lying between them. The CDR3 nucleotides read TGTGCCAGCAGTAATCGACAGCCCGCAGATACGCAGTATTTT. Its protein product is CASSNRQPADTQYF.

The chain recombines TRBV7-9 with TRBJ2-6; TRBD1 matches 9 bases. The CDR3 loop spans 18 amino acids. Trimming removed 3 bases from V and 0 bases from J; junction bases left unmatched: 6. The germline V gene has CDR1 SEHNR and CDR2 FQNEAQ (reference sequence). As DNA, the CDR3 is TGTGCCAGCAGCTTTCGGGACAGGGAGCCCTCTGGGGCCAACGTCCTGACTTTC. Protein: CASSFRDREPSGANVLTF. The full variable domain, rest sourced from reference TRBV7-9 and TRBJ2-6, is DTGVSQNPRHKITKRGQNVTFRCDPISEHNRLYWYRQTLGQGPEFLTYFQNEAQLEKSRLLSDRFSAERPKGSFSTLEIQRTEQGDSAMYLCASSFRDREPSGANVLTFGAGSRLTVL.

The V and J genes are TRBV14 and TRBJ1-1, with a possible D match to TRBD1 (6 bases). The CDR3 length is 16 residues. Looked up from germline, CDR1 is SGHDN and CDR2 is FVKESK. Trimming stripped 1 base from V and 4 bases from J, with 16 bases between. CDR3 amino acids: CASSQAWGHLPTEAFF. CDR3 nucleotide sequence: TGTGCCAGCAGCCAAGCGTGGGGACACCTACCCACTGAAGCTTTCTTT.

The genes are TRBV30 and TRBJ2-1; D gene ambiguous. Trimming removed 1 base from V and 12 bases from J, with 10 bases in between. From germline, CDR1 is GTSNPN and CDR2 SVGIG (reference sequence). This CDR3 has 11 amino acids. CDR3 protein: CAWSGLPRQFF. The CDR3 DNA follows: TGTGCCTGGAGTGGGTTACCGAGGCAGTTCTTC.

The chain employs TRBV5-1 and TRBJ1-1; perhaps TRBD1 as D (6 bases). Trimming shortened V by 0 bases and J by 2 bases, and 11 bases separated the two germline ends. The CDR3 extends over 15 amino acids. Germline V CDR1 and CDR2: SGHRS, YFSETQ. The CDR3 DNA sequence: TGCGCCAGCAGCTTGGACACAGGGCAAAACACTGAAGCTTTCTTT. The encoded protein is CASSLDTGQNTEAFF.

The chain employs TRBV30 and TRBJ1-1, with D hard to call. CDR1 and CDR2 (germline): GTSNPN, SVGIG (reference sequence). There are 14 residues in the CDR3. Trimming took off 2 bases at V and 1 base at J, with 11 bases between the two ends. The CDR3 bases are TGTGCCTGGAGTTCCCTGGGCCAGAACACTGAAGCTTTCTTT. Protein sequence: CAWSSLGQNTEAFF.

The CDR3 loop is CASSRSGTANTEAFF. As DNA, the CDR3 is TGCGCCAGCAGCCGATCCGGGACAGCTAACACTGAAGCTTTCTTT. The chain uses TRBV5-1 and TRBJ1-1; 7 positions match TRBD1. Germline V gene data show CDR1 as SGHRS and CDR2 as YFSETQ. V was clipped by 4 bases and J by 2 bases; unmatched bases: 8. This CDR3 contains 15 residues.

V usage is TRBV7-9 and J usage is TRBJ1-6; tentatively, D is TRBD1 (6 bases). Trimming left V 4 bases short and J 8 bases short, with 15 bases between. This CDR3 has 15 residues. Germline V gene lookup returns CDR1 SEHNR and CDR2 FQNEAQ (reference sequence). CDR3 DNA: TGTGCCAGCAGCTCGTCCGGGACACCCTATTCACCCCTCCACTTT. It yields the protein CASSSSGTPYSPLHF.